A single sample is the source of the 17 T cell receptor beta chains below, sequenced in a study of blood T cell repertoires in COVID-19. The data were produced by immunoSEQ multiplex PCR, yet TCRdb's version contains in-frame clones alone and is incomplete. The sample has about 190,000 clones, 78% seen once; the top ten hold around 2.8%. The specimen sequenced was peripheral blood. The receptors were sampled from an elderly woman with active or convalescent COVID-19.

This clone was detected once. The chain couples TRBV7-2 to TRBJ2-7; 9 nucleotides line up with TRBD1. The CDR3 has 14 residues. Trimming at V came to 6 bases and at J to 7 bases, leaving 10 bases not matched to a gene. The germline V gene encodes CDR1 SGHTA and CDR2 FQGNSA. CDR3 DNA sequence: TGTGCCAGCAGAAATGACAGGGGGGCCCTAGAGCAGTACTTC. Its translation is CASRNDRGALEQYF.

This chain links TRBV27 with TRBJ1-4; 7 bases are shared with TRBD1. After removal of 5 bases from V and 6 bases from J, the junction contained 21 bases not matched to a gene. Looked up from germline, CDR1 is MNHEY and CDR2 is SMNVEV (reference sequence). The CDR3 totals 19 residues. The CDR3 DNA follows: TGTGCCAGCAGTCCAAAACCCCGCGCCAGGGGGTTACGCGATGAAAAACTGTTTTTT. As protein: CASSPKPRARGLRDEKLFF.

The V gene is TRBV6-5, the J gene TRBJ1-2, with 10 bases identical to TRBD1. The junction had 4 bases not matched to a gene; V was cut back by 6 bases and J by 6 bases. The length of the CDR3 is 13 residues. Germline loops: CDR1 MNHEY, CDR2 SVGAGI. CDR3 sequence (DNA): TGTGCCAGCAGAAGGGACAGGGGAGATGGCTACACCTTC. Translating gives CASRRDRGDGYTF.

The rearrangement joins TRBV28 to TRBJ1-2; D is possibly TRBD1 (5 bases). Germline CDR1 and CDR2: MDHEN and SYDVKM. V was cut by 5 bases and J by 9 bases, with 19 bases left in between. This CDR3 spans 14 amino acids. CDR3 in DNA: TGTGCCAGCAGTCGGACGGCACCGGGGGAGCGCTACACCTTC. It translates to CASSRTAPGERYTF.

Concerning this clone itself: The junction departs from germline at one end; a sequencing error may be responsible. The V call is TRBV2, the J call TRBJ2-7; D assignment may be TRBD1 or TRBD2 (6 bases each). CDR1 and CDR2 from the germline V gene are SNHLY and FYNNEI. The CDR3 is 12 residues long. CDR3 DNA: TGTGCCAGCGGTGAGGGGGGCTACGAGCAGTACTTC. Amino acid sequence: CASGEGGYEQYF.

The rearrangement uses TRBV7-2 and TRBJ2-3; 9 positions agree with TRBD2. Germline loops: CDR1 SGHTA, CDR2 FQGNSA. The length of the CDR3 is 17 residues. The V and J ends lost 1 base and 1 base, in that order; junction bases with no gene match: 6. The CDR3 coding sequence is TGTGCCAGCAGCTTAGTTGCGGCGGGGGGGGGCACAGATACGCAGTATTTT. This sequence encodes CASSLVAAGGGTDTQYF.

The V and J genes are TRBV28 and TRBJ1-5, with D possibly matching TRBD1 (6 bases). This CDR3 contains 15 residues. The germline V gene has CDR1 MDHEN and CDR2 SYDVKM. The V and J ends lost 8 bases and 5 bases respectively, with 19 bases between them. CDR3 nucleotide sequence: TGTGCCAGCGGACTTGGACAGCTCGGTCATCAGCCCCAGCATTTT. Protein: CASGLGQLGHQPQHF.

The chain uses TRBV19 and TRBJ1-1; D not certain. There are 15 residues in the CDR3. Germline values: CDR1 LNHDA, CDR2 SQIVND (reference sequence). Trimming took 5 bases from V and 0 from J, leaving 13 bases between them. The CDR3 is CASSFRAGMNTEAFF. The CDR3 coding sequence is TGTGCCAGTAGTTTCCGGGCGGGGATGAACACTGAAGCTTTCTTT.

This chain joins TRBV9 and TRBJ2-3; the match to TRBD1 covers 8 bases. V lost 6 bases and J lost 2; bases outside the gene matches: 8. The CDR3 length is 15 residues. The germline V gene has CDR1 SGDLS and CDR2 YYNGEE. This CDR3 reads CASTHSGGHTDTQYF. The CDR3, as DNA: TGTGCCAGCACCCATTCAGGGGGCCACACAGATACGCAGTATTTT.

The chain uses TRBV6-6 and TRBJ1-3, with a possible D match to TRBD1 (5 bases). Germline V CDR1 and CDR2: MNHNY, SVGAGI (reference sequence). The CDR3 contains 15 residues. Between the trimmed V and J ends, which lost 2 bases and 4 bases, there was a span of 12 bases. The CDR3 sequence is CASSYPMGPGNTIYF. The CDR3 region has the DNA TGTGCCAGCAGTTACCCAATGGGGCCGGGAAACACCATATATTTT.

With regard to this clone: The junction shows a germline mismatch at one end, possibly a read error. The chain combines TRBV5-1 with TRBJ2-1; maybe TRBD2 (7 bases). CDR1 is SGHRS, CDR2 YFSETQ, per germline. CDR3 length: 14 residues. This chain's CDR3 is CASSPEFISGDNLF. The CDR3 DNA follows: TGCGCCAGCAGCCCCGAATTTATAAGCGGGGACAATCTCTTC.

The V call is TRBV18, the J call TRBJ2-6; 10 nucleotides line up with TRBD1. Germline loops: CDR1 KGHSH, CDR2 LQKENI. The CDR3 totals 20 residues. With V trimmed by 1 base and J by 4 bases, 13 bases remained unmatched. The CDR3, as DNA: TGTGCCAGCTCACCACTATCGAGCCCGGGACAGGGGAGCGGGGCCAACGTCCTGACTTTC. Protein sequence: CASSPLSSPGQGSGANVLTF.

This clone was seen a handful of times. This chain's CDR3 is CASSLEFSGDETQYF. CDR3 DNA sequence: TGTGCCAGCAGCTTAGAGTTTTCAGGGGACGAGACCCAGTACTTC. V gene TRBV7-6 combines with J gene TRBJ2-5; D is possibly TRBD1 (6 bases). CDR1 and CDR2 (germline): SGHVS, FNYEAQ. The V and J ends lost 1 base and 5 bases respectively, with 14 bases between them. The CDR3 is made up of 15 amino acids. The variable domain in full, completed from reference TRBV7-6 and TRBJ2-5, reads GAGVSQSPRYKVTKRGQDVALRCDPISGHVSLYWYRQALGQGPEFLTYFNYEAQQDKSGLPNDRFSAERPEGSISTLTIQRTEQRDSAMYRCASSLEFSGDETQYFGPGTRLLVL.

Note on this clone: The junction departs from germline at one end; a sequencing error may be responsible. The J gene is TRBJ2-4, the V gene TRBV4-2, with a weak D call TRBD2 (7 bases). CDR1 is LGHNA, CDR2 YNFKEQ, per germline. CDR3 length equals 14 residues. The CDR3 DNA is TGTGCCAGCACCCAAGGGGGGGGAAAAAACATTCAGTACTTC. As protein: CASTQGGGKNIQYF.

The chain is built from TRBV19 and TRBJ1-5; D not resolved. The V end was cut by 9 bases, the J end by 7 bases, with 16 bases between. From germline, CDR1 is LNHDA and CDR2 SQIVND (reference sequence). The CDR3 is 13 residues long. This CDR3 is CASTPGVRQPQHF. The CDR3 nucleotides are TGTGCCAGCACGCCCGGGGTAAGGCAGCCCCAGCATTTT.

The gene calls are TRBV9 and TRBJ2-7; perhaps TRBD1 as D (5 bases). The CDR3 length is 14 residues. With 0 bases removed from V and 2 bases from J, the gap between germline ends came to 9 bases. The V gene's germline CDR1 is SGDLS and CDR2 YYNGEE. CDR3 sequence: CASSVETDTYEQYF. The CDR3 DNA reads TGTGCCAGCAGCGTAGAGACAGATACCTACGAGCAGTACTTC. Combining the CDR3 with reference TRBV9 and TRBJ2-7 gives the whole variable domain DSGVTQTPKHLITATGQRVTLRCSPRSGDLSVYWYQQSLDQGLQFLIQYYNGEERAKGNILERFSAQQFPDLHSELNLSSLELGDSALYFCASSVETDTYEQYFGPGTRLTVT.

This sequence joins TRBV3-1 (or the pseudogene TRBV3-2) and TRBJ1-6, with D possibly matching TRBD1 (5 bases). CDR3 length: 15 amino acids. Germline V lookup: CDR1 LGHDT, CDR2 YNNKEL (reference sequence). Trimming removed 1 base from V and 9 bases from J, with 13 bases in between. CDR3 bases: TGTGCCAGCAGCCAAGTACAGGCCAGAGGTTCACCCCTCCACTTT. This codes for CASSQVQARGSPLHF.